Each of the 29 T cell receptor beta chains below was sequenced from the same sample in a study of cytomegalovirus exposure and HLA in healthy donors. Primers: 60 Vbeta forward and 13 Jbeta reverse. Produced via immunoSEQ multiplex PCR; TCRdb's table is partial and in-frame only. The sample holds just over 85,000 clones, approximately 83% seen once. Input material: PBMCs. These receptors came from a man aged 40-49 years in good health and CMV-seronegative.

The chain is built from TRBV7-3 and TRBJ2-1; D is perhaps TRBD1 (6 bases). Germline CDR1 reads SGHTA; CDR2 reads FQGTGA. Deletions cut 5 bases from V and 0 bases from J, with 11 bases between. This CDR3 comprises 15 residues. Here the CDR3 DNA reads TGTGCCAGCAGCCCGGACAGTATCTCCTACAATGAGCAGTTCTTC. Its translation: CASSPDSISYNEQFF.

The chain uses TRBV5-1 and TRBJ2-7; D may be TRBD2 (5 bases). V shed 0 bases and J shed 7 bases, with 14 bases lying between them. Germline V gives CDR1 SGHRS, CDR2 YFSETQ. This CDR3 spans 14 amino acids. The CDR3, as DNA: TGCGCCAGCAGCTTGGAGCGGCCCTCCTGGGAGCAGTACTTC. Translated: CASSLERPSWEQYF.

V is TRBV28 and J is TRBJ2-2; D possibly corresponds to TRBD1 (6 bases). V was shortened by 2 bases and J by 4 bases, with 11 bases between the two germline ends. Germline V gene sequence: CDR1 MDHEN, CDR2 SYDVKM. The CDR3 has 15 amino acids. The CDR3 spells CASSLGGQGTGELFF. The CDR3 bases are TGTGCCAGCAGTTTAGGGGGCCAGGGCACCGGGGAGCTGTTTTTT.

The chain joins TRBV7-3 to TRBJ2-7; D may be TRBD1 (5 bases). The V gene's germline CDR1 is SGHTA and CDR2 FQGTGA. The CDR3 length is 13 residues. The germline V and J ends were trimmed by 2 bases and 6 bases, with 11 bases remaining between them. CDR3 DNA sequence: TGTGCCAGCAGCTTACAGGGAACCGGCGAGCAGTACTTC. Amino acid sequence: CASSLQGTGEQYF.

The chain recombines TRBV7-2 with TRBJ2-2, with D possibly TRBD2 on 7 matching bases. The CDR3 has 17 residues. From germline, CDR1 is SGHTA and CDR2 FQGNSA. Trimming stripped 5 bases from V and 6 bases from J, with 22 bases between. The CDR3 DNA reads as TGTGCCAGCAGCCCTTCGGCGGGGGCCCCGAGTTCCGGGGAGCTGTTTTTT. It translates to CASSPSAGAPSSGELFF.

The chain couples TRBV27 to TRBJ2-7; 9 bases map to TRBD2. There are 19 residues in the CDR3. The V segment lost 2 bases and the J segment 2 bases; nucleotides outside the gene matches: 16. Germline V CDR1 and CDR2: MNHEY, SMNVEV (reference sequence). CDR3 loop: CASSLRGLRSSGVTYEQYF. In DNA form, the CDR3 reads TGTGCCAGCAGTTTAAGGGGTTTGCGATCTAGCGGGGTGACCTACGAGCAGTACTTC.

This clone appeared a few times. The chain employs TRBV10-3 and TRBJ2-6; 7 positions agree with TRBD1. The germline V gene encodes CDR1 ENHRY and CDR2 SYGVKD. Unmatched junction bases numbered 10, after V lost 4 bases and J lost 4 bases. There are 17 residues in the CDR3. Written as DNA, the CDR3 is TGTGCCATCAGTGGACAGGGTTTTTTGGAGGGGGCCAACGTCCTGACTTTC. Amino acid sequence: CAISGQGFLEGANVLTF.

The chain employs TRBV25-1 and TRBJ2-3; D is possibly TRBD2 (5 bases). The germline CDR1 and CDR2 sequences are MGHDK and SYGVNS. V shed 1 base and J shed 5 bases, with 13 bases lying between them. CDR3 length: 15 residues. CDR3 residues: CASSESGEGVDTQYF. For the CDR3, the DNA is TGTGCCAGCAGTGAATCTGGAGAGGGAGTAGATACGCAGTATTTT.

The chain recombines TRBV9 with TRBJ1-1; 7 nucleotides align to TRBD1. After removal of 3 bases from V and 0 bases from J, the junction contained 5 bases not matched to a gene. This CDR3 is 15 amino acids long. CDR1 SGDLS and CDR2 YYNGEE come from the germline V gene. This chain's CDR3 is CASSAGGQMNTEAFF. The CDR3 DNA reads TGTGCCAGCAGCGCCGGGGGACAGATGAACACTGAAGCTTTCTTT.

The V call is TRBV19, the J call TRBJ2-7; D is perhaps TRBD2 (6 bases). The length of the CDR3 is 15 residues. V lost 4 bases and J lost 4, with 17 bases in between. Germline V gene lookup returns CDR1 LNHDA and CDR2 SQIVND (reference sequence). CDR3 sequence: CASSTLGSGGYEQYF. The DNA of the CDR3 is TGTGCCAGTAGTACCCTTGGTAGCGGAGGATACGAGCAGTACTTC.

In this sample, this clone turned up once. The CDR3 DNA reads TGTGCCAGCAGCCAAGAAGACAGGGGCTCGTATACGCAGTATTTT. Its translation: CASSQEDRGSYTQYF. V gene TRBV4-2 combines with J gene TRBJ2-3; 8 bases match TRBD1. The CDR3 is 15 residues long. Germline V gene lookup returns CDR1 LGHNA and CDR2 YNFKEQ. V was pared by 0 bases and J by 7 bases, with 6 bases of the junction left unmatched.

This chain uses TRBV5-4 with TRBJ2-7; D may be TRBD2 (6 bases). CDR3 length: 13 amino acids. V lost 4 bases and J lost 2, with 10 bases in between. The germline gives CDR1 SGHNT, CDR2 YYREEE (reference sequence). This CDR3 reads CASSLGLTYEQYF. In DNA form, the CDR3 reads TGTGCCAGCAGCCTGGGACTCACCTACGAGCAGTACTTC.

The V and J genes are TRBV19 and TRBJ1-1; no clear D gene. There are 13 residues in the CDR3. V lost 5 bases and J lost 1, with 8 bases in between. Germline V lookup: CDR1 LNHDA, CDR2 SQIVND (reference sequence). CDR3 residues: CASSSNRNTEAFF. CDR3 coding DNA: TGTGCCAGTAGTTCAAATAGGAACACTGAAGCTTTCTTT. The variable domain in full, with the rest retrieved from reference TRBV19 and TRBJ1-1, is DGGITQSPKYLFRKEGQNVTLSCEQNLNHDAMYWYRQDPGQGLRLIYYSQIVNDFQKGDIAEGYSVSREKKESFPLTVTSAQKNPTAFYLCASSSNRNTEAFFGQGTRLTVV.

This chain connects TRBV6-6 to TRBJ2-7; 9 bases agree with TRBD2. CDR3 length: 16 residues. Germline V gives CDR1 MNHNY, CDR2 SVGAGI (reference sequence). V dropped 4 bases and J dropped 0; count of bases not matched to a gene: 7. CDR3 bases: TGTGCCAGCAGTTCCCCCCTAGCGGGGCGCTCCTACGAGCAGTACTTC. Protein: CASSSPLAGRSYEQYF.

J is TRBJ1-3 and V is TRBV11-2; D not certain. Trimming cost V 5 bases and J 7 bases, with 15 bases left between them. The germline gives CDR1 SGHAT, CDR2 FQNNGV. CDR3 length: 14 amino acids. The CDR3 sequence is CASSLLRETNTIYF. CDR3 coding DNA: TGTGCCAGCAGCCTCCTCCGGGAAACGAACACCATATATTTT.

The chain recombines TRBV5-1 with TRBJ2-5, with D possibly being TRBD2 (6 bases). Judging by the DNA end, TRBJ2-7 fits better; the J call may be wrong. Germline-derived CDR1 and CDR2 are SGHRS and YFSETQ. This CDR3 spans 13 amino acids. The CDR3 protein is CASSLGGTYEQYF. The DNA of the CDR3 is TGCGCCAGCAGCTTGGGCGGGACCTACGAGCAGTACTTC.

This clone was observed a few times. CDR3 protein: CASSVGLAGVFEQYF. The CDR3 coding sequence is TGTGCCAGCAGCGTCGGACTAGCGGGGGTTTTCGAGCAGTACTTC. V usage is TRBV9 and J usage is TRBJ2-7, with TRBD2 matching 13 bases. V lost 2 bases and J lost 6; bases outside the gene matches: 5. The germline V gene encodes CDR1 SGDLS and CDR2 YYNGEE. The CDR3 contains 15 residues. The entire variable domain, with the rest obtained from reference TRBV9 and TRBJ2-7, is as follows: DSGVTQTPKHLITATGQRVTLRCSPRSGDLSVYWYQQSLDQGLQFLIQYYNGEERAKGNILERFSAQQFPDLHSELNLSSLELGDSALYFCASSVGLAGVFEQYFGPGTRLTVT.

This clone was counted only a few times. The rearrangement links TRBV4-3 to TRBJ1-4; TRBD1 matches 7 bases. The CDR3 is 15 amino acids. Per the germline V gene, CDR1 is LGHNA and CDR2 is YSLEER. Trimming at V came to 4 bases and at J to 7 bases, leaving 9 bases not matched to a gene. CDR3 residues: CASSPTGDRSEKLFF. The CDR3 region has the DNA TGCGCCAGCAGCCCTACAGGGGATAGGAGTGAAAAACTGTTTTTT.

This chain uses TRBV2 with TRBJ2-3, with no clear D. The germline V gene encodes CDR1 SNHLY and CDR2 FYNNEI. The CDR3 loop spans 12 amino acids. With 3 bases removed from V and 4 bases from J, the gap between germline ends came to 5 bases. CDR3 bases: TGTGCCAGCAGTGATGCAGCAGATACGCAGTATTTT. Its protein product is CASSDAADTQYF.

The chain carries TRBV4-3 and TRBJ1-2; D possibly corresponds to TRBD1 (5 bases). This CDR3 comprises 16 residues. Germline assignment: CDR1 LGHNA and CDR2 YSLEER. V dropped 0 bases and J dropped 4 bases, with 15 bases sitting between them. The CDR3 loop is CASSQEAAGTGYGYTF. The CDR3 DNA sequence: TGCGCCAGCAGCCAAGAGGCGGCAGGGACTGGCTATGGCTACACCTTC.

Only a few counts were recorded for this clone. The chain recombines TRBV6-4 with TRBJ1-3; the D is unclear. Germline V gene sequence: CDR1 MRHNA, CDR2 SNTAGT. V dropped 9 bases and J dropped 4 bases, with 7 bases sitting between them. The CDR3 has 11 residues. As DNA, the CDR3 is TGTGCCAGAACAATGGGAAACACCATATATTTT. Its protein is CARTMGNTIYF.

V and J are TRBV28 and TRBJ2-3, with 9 nucleotides matching TRBD1. The CDR3 has 14 amino acids. V was clipped by 4 bases and J by 4 bases; unmatched bases: 3. In germline, CDR1 is MDHEN, CDR2 SYDVKM. CDR3 in DNA: TGTGCCAGCAGTTGGGGGACAGGGCCAGATACGCAGTATTTT. Translating gives CASSWGTGPDTQYF.

This sequence joins TRBV2 and TRBJ2-1, with TRBD2 matching 13 bases. Germline V gene data show CDR1 as SNHLY and CDR2 as FYNNEI. The V gene end was trimmed by 6 bases and the J gene end by 15 bases; junction bases not matched to a gene: 14. This CDR3 region has 15 residues. CDR3 loop: CASSATSGGGHLPFF. The DNA for the CDR3 is TGTGCCAGCAGCGCTACTAGCGGGGGGGGCCATTTGCCGTTCTTC.

The chain has TRBV5-1 and TRBJ2-2; D ambiguous. Germline CDR1 and CDR2: SGHRS and YFSETQ. The CDR3 consists of 14 residues. Between the trimmed V and J ends, which lost 0 bases and 6 bases, there was a span of 9 bases. The CDR3 here is CASSLGSVSGELFF. The CDR3 coding sequence is TGCGCCAGCAGCTTGGGGAGCGTATCCGGGGAGCTGTTTTTT.

The V and J genes are TRBV10-3 and TRBJ2-7; D unresolved. Trimming shortened V by 4 bases and J by 2 bases, and 9 bases separated the two germline ends. There are 13 residues in the CDR3. CDR1 and CDR2 (germline): ENHRY, SYGVKD. The DNA for the CDR3 is TGTGCCATCAGTGGGCGACTTACCTACGAGCAGTACTTC. It yields the protein CAISGRLTYEQYF.

J is TRBJ1-4 and V is TRBV5-1; TRBD1 matches at 7 bases. Losses at the gene ends were 4 bases for V and 7 bases for J; bases not matched to a gene: 10. CDR1 and CDR2 from the germline V gene are SGHRS and YFSETQ. This CDR3 spans 15 amino acids. The CDR3 protein is CASSATGTEAEKLFF. The DNA of the CDR3 is TGCGCCAGCAGCGCTACCGGGACAGAAGCTGAAAAACTGTTTTTT.

The count of this clone is one. V gene TRBV7-6 combines with J gene TRBJ2-2; D uncertain. The V gene's germline CDR1 is SGHVS and CDR2 FNYEAQ. The CDR3 has 13 amino acids. V was shortened by 5 bases and J by 5 bases, with 9 bases between the two germline ends. The CDR3 region is CASSVTGTGELFF. CDR3 nucleotide sequence: TGTGCCAGCAGCGTGACCGGGACCGGGGAGCTGTTTTTT.

This clone has only a few counts. The rearrangement uses TRBV19 and TRBJ2-5; D remains unclear. The CDR3 is 13 amino acids. The ends were cut back, 7 bases at V and 4 bases at J, with 13 bases in the middle. The germline V gene has CDR1 LNHDA and CDR2 SQIVND (reference sequence). The CDR3 sequence: CASILRSRETQYF. CDR3 DNA: TGTGCCAGTATTCTCAGGTCGCGAGAGACCCAGTACTTC.

V and J are TRBV7-6 and TRBJ2-3; the D is unclear. The CDR3 is made up of 11 amino acids. Germline CDR1 and CDR2: SGHVS and FNYEAQ. Trimming stripped 7 bases from V and 8 bases from J, with 10 bases between. The CDR3 protein is CASIMAGTQYF. CDR3 DNA: TGTGCCAGCATCATGGCTGGTACGCAGTATTTT. Filled out from reference TRBV7-6 and TRBJ2-3, the complete variable domain reads GAGVSQSPRYKVTKRGQDVALRCDPISGHVSLYWYRQALGQGPEFLTYFNYEAQQDKSGLPNDRFSAERPEGSISTLTIQRTEQRDSAMYRCASIMAGTQYFGPGTRLTVL.